The 6 T cell receptor beta chains given below trace back to one sample, sequenced in a study of T cell changes during pregnancy in multiple sclerosis. Profiling relied on immunoSEQ multiplex PCR, and the TCRdb table lists in-frame clones only, not all of them. The sample holds about 40,000 clones, 80% to 90% seen once. The material sequenced was CD4+ T cells from peripheral blood mononuclear cells, taken in the first trimester of pregnancy. Every receptor here comes from a female donor with multiple sclerosis, enrolled in a pregnancy study.

This rearrangement joins TRBV5-1 to TRBJ2-3, with TRBD2 matching over 13 bases. Germline CDR1 is SGHRS and CDR2 is YFSETQ. V lost 4 bases and J lost 3; bases outside the gene matches: 5. This CDR3 spans 16 amino acids. In DNA, the CDR3 is TGCGCCAGCAGCCCGGTGACTAGCGGGAGGACAGATACGCAGTATTTT. The encoded protein is CASSPVTSGRTDTQYF.

The chain has TRBV30 and TRBJ2-5; unclear D gene. CDR1 is GTSNPN and CDR2 is SVGIG in the germline V gene (reference sequence). The V gene lost 0 bases and the J gene lost 7 bases, with 9 bases spanning the gap. The CDR3 extends over 12 amino acids. CDR3 DNA sequence: TGTGCCTGGAGTGTACTACCGGGGACCCAGTACTTC. It specifies CAWSVLPGTQYF.

This sequence joins TRBV7-2 and TRBJ1-5; TRBD1 matches 11 bases. The J segment lost 0 bases and the V segment lost 4 bases, leaving 5 bases of the junction unmatched. The CDR3 totals 17 residues. From germline, CDR1 is SGHTA and CDR2 FQGNSA. This CDR3 reads CASSSGTGGLSNQPQHF. DNA for the CDR3: TGTGCCAGCAGCTCCGGGACAGGGGGTCTTAGCAATCAGCCCCAGCATTTT.

V gene TRBV27 combines with J gene TRBJ1-1; no firm D call. The CDR3 has 13 amino acids. V was pared by 7 bases and J by 1 base, with 10 bases between. Germline lookup yields CDR1 MNHEY and CDR2 SMNVEV (reference sequence). The CDR3, as DNA: TGTGCCAGCACCGCCGGCGGGAACACTGAAGCTTTCTTT. This codes for CASTAGGNTEAFF.

The chain recombines TRBV7-9 with TRBJ2-7; 15 bases agree with TRBD2. Germline assignment: CDR1 SEHNR and CDR2 FQNEAQ (reference sequence). Germline trimming cut 5 bases from V and 6 bases from J; bases unmatched to any gene: 5. This CDR3 contains 15 residues. The CDR3 DNA follows: TGTGCCAGCAGCCGGGGACTAGCGGGAGGTGCCGAGCAGTACTTC. Translation gives CASSRGLAGGAEQYF.

The rearrangement uses TRBV18 and TRBJ1-3, with D possibly TRBD1 on 6 matching bases. Germline V gives CDR1 KGHSH, CDR2 LQKENI. V was trimmed by 2 bases and J by 2 bases, leaving 10 bases between them. CDR3 length: 15 residues. The CDR3 DNA follows: TGTGCCAGCTCACCAGGACAGACCGCTGGAAACACCATATATTTT. The encoded protein is CASSPGQTAGNTIYF.